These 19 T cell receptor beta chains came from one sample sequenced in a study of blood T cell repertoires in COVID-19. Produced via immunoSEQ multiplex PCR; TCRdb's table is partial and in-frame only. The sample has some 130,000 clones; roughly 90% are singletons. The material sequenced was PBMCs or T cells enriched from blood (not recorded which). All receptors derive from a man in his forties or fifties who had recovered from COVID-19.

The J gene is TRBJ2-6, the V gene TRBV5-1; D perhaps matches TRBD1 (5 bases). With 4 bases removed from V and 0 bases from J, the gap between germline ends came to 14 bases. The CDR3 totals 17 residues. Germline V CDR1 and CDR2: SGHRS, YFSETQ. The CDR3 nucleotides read TGCGCCAGCAGCCCAGGACACCCGACCTCTGGGGCCAACGTCCTGACTTTC. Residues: CASSPGHPTSGANVLTF.

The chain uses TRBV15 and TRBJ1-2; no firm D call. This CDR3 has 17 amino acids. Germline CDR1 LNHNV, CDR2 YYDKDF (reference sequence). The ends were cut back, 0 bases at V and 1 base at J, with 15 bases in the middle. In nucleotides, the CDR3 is TGTGCCACCAGCAGAGAGATGAACTACGTCGGTAACTATGGCTACACCTTC. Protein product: CATSREMNYVGNYGYTF.

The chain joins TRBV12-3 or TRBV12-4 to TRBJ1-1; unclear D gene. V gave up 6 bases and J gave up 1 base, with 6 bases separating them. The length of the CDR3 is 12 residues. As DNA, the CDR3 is TGTGCCAGCAGCTTTCCGAACACTGAAGCTTTCTTT. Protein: CASSFPNTEAFF.

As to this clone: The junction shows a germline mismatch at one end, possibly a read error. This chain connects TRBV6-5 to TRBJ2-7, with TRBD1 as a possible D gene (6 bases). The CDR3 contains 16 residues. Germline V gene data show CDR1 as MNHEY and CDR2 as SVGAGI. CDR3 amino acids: CASSLGPRQGTTEQYF. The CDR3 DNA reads TGTGCCAGTAGTTTGGGACCCAGGCAGGGGACGACCGAGCAGTACTTC.

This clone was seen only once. The CDR3 DNA follows: TGTGCCAGCAGCTTCGGCAGAGCGCGTGGGGCCAACGTCCTGACTTTC. Its translation: CASSFGRARGANVLTF. The V gene is TRBV9, the J gene TRBJ2-6, with D hard to call. This CDR3 comprises 16 residues. Germline CDR1 and CDR2: SGDLS and YYNGEE. Trimming cost V 4 bases and J 3 bases, with 14 bases left between them. Combining the CDR3 with reference TRBV9 and TRBJ2-6 gives the whole variable domain DSGVTQTPKHLITATGQRVTLRCSPRSGDLSVYWYQQSLDQGLQFLIQYYNGEERAKGNILERFSAQQFPDLHSELNLSSLELGDSALYFCASSFGRARGANVLTFGAGSRLTVL.

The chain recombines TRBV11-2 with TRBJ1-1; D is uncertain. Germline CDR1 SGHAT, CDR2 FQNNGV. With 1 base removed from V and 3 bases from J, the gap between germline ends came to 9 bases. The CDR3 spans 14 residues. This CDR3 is CASSLAPGDTEAFF. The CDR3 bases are TGTGCCAGCAGCTTAGCGCCGGGAGACACTGAAGCTTTCTTT.

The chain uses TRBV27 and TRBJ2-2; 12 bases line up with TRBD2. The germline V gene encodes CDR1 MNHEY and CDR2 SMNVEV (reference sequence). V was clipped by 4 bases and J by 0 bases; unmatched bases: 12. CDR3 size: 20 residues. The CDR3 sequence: CASSSFSILAGGPNTGELFF. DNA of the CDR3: TGTGCCAGCAGTTCTTTTAGTATTCTAGCGGGGGGGCCGAACACCGGGGAGCTGTTTTTT.

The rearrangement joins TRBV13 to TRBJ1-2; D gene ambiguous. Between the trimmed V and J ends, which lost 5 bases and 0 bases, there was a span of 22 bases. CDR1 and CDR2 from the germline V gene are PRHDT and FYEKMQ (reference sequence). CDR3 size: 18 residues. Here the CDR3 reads CASSLPLIGLGANYGYTF. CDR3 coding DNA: TGTGCCAGCAGCCTACCTCTCATTGGACTCGGGGCTAACTATGGCTACACCTTC.

The CDR3 nucleotides read TGTGCCAGTAGAAGGGGACTAGCGGTAAACACCGGGGAGCTGTTTTTT. Its translation is CASRRGLAVNTGELFF. The rearrangement links TRBV19 to TRBJ2-2; TRBD2 matches at 11 bases. Germline CDR1 LNHDA, CDR2 SQIVND (reference sequence). The V segment lost 6 bases and the J segment 2 bases; nucleotides outside the gene matches: 5. This CDR3 has 16 amino acids. The full variable domain, completed using reference TRBV19 and TRBJ2-2, is DGGITQSPKYLFRKEGQNVTLSCEQNLNHDAMYWYRQDPGQGLRLIYYSQIVNDFQKGDIAEGYSVSREKKESFPLTVTSAQKNPTAFYLCASRRGLAVNTGELFFGEGSRLTVL.

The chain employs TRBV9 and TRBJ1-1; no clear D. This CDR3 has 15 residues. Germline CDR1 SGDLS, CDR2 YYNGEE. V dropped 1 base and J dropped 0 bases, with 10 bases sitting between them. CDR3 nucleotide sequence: TGTGCCAGCAGCGTAATGGCCCTCATGAACACTGAAGCTTTCTTT. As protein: CASSVMALMNTEAFF.

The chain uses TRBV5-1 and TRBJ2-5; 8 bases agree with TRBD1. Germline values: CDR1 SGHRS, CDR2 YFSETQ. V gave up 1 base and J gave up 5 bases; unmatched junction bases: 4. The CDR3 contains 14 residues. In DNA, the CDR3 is TGCGCCAGCAGCTTGACAGGGGGTCGGGAGACCCAGTACTTC. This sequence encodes CASSLTGGRETQYF.

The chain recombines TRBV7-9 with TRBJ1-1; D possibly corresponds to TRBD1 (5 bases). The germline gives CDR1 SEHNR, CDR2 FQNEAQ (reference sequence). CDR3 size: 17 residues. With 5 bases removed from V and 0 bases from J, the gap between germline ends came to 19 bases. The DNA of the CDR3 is TGTGCCAGCAGCCCAGAGGGGTACGGGAGAATGAACACTGAAGCTTTCTTT. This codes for CASSPEGYGRMNTEAFF.

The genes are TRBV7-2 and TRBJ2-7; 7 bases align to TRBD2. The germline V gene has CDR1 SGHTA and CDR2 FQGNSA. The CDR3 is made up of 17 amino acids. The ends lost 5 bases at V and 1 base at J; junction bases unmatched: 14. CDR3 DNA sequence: TGTGCCAGCAGCCAGGGAGGAGCGGGGTATATATCCTACGAGCAGTACTTC. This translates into CASSQGGAGYISYEQYF.

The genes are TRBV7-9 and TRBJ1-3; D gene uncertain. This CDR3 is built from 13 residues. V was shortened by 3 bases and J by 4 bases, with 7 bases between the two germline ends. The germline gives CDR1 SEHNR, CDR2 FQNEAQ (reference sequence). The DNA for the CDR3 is TGTGCCAGCAGCTTTTATAGCGGAAACACCATATATTTT. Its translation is CASSFYSGNTIYF.

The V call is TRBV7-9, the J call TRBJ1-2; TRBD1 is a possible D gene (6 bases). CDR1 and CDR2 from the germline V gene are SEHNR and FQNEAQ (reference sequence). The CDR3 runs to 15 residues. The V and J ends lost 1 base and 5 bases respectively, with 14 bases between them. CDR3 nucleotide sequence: TGTGCCAGCAGCTTAGGAACAGGGAGTGGGTATGGCTACACCTTC. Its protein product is CASSLGTGSGYGYTF.

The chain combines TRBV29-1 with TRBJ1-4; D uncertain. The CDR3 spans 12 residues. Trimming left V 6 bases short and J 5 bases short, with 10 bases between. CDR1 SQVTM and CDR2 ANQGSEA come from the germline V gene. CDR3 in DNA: TGCAGCGTACCCGAGAGAAATGAAAAACTGTTTTTT. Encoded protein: CSVPERNEKLFF.

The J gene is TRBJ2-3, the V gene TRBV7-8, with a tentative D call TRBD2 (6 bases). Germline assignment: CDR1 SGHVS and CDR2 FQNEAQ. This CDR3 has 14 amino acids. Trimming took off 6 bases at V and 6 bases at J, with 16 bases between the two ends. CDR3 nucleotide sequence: TGTGCCAGCAGATTACCAGGGAGGCCGGATACGCAGTATTTT. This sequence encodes CASRLPGRPDTQYF.

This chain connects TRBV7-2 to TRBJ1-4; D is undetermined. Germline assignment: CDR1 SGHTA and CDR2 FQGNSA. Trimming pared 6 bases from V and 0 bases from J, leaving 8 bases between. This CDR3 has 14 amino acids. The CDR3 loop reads CASREATTNEKLFF. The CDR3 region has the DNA TGTGCCAGCAGGGAGGCAACAACTAATGAAAAACTGTTTTTT.

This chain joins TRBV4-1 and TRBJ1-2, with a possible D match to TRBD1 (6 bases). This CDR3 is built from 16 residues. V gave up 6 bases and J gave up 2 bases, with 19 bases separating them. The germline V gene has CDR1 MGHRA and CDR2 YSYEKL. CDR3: CASSTSGANPNYGYTF. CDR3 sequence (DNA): TGCGCCAGCAGTACGTCAGGGGCCAATCCCAACTATGGCTACACCTTC.